The rows below give T cell receptor beta chains drawn from one sample of a study of T cell repertoires in cytomegalovirus infection. MiXCR, run by TCRdb on the reads, gives a single entry per CDR3 protein. The profile covers a few hundred thousand distinct CDR3 sequences, with approximately 17% appearing a single time and around half taken by the ten largest. The sequenced material came from CD8+ T cells from PBMCs. These receptors were taken from a human donor in good health (CMV status not recorded). Some clones in this sample may be carry-over from other donors' samples. Each CDR3 is given with its conserved first and last residue. D genes are given only for firm matches. Not every row has a clone size; where given, it reads once, few, many or a size class.

V gene: TRBV29-1
clone size: few
J gene: TRBJ2-7
D gene: TRBD1
CDR3 protein: CSVETRQGTYEQYF
CDR3 DNA: TGCAGCGTTGAAACGCGACAGGGGACCTACGAGCAGTACTTC

V gene: TRBV7-2
clone size: many
J gene: TRBJ2-4
D gene: NA
CDR3 protein: CASNLDTFSGKNIQYF
CDR3 DNA: TGTGCCAGCAACCTAGATACATTCTCGGGCAAAAACATTCAGTACTTC

V gene: TRBV5-6
clone size: few
J gene: TRBJ1-1
D gene: NA
CDR3 protein: CASSLDPVSTEAFF
CDR3 DNA: TGTGCCAGCAGCTTGGATCCCGTGTCCACTGAAGCTTTCTTT

V gene: TRBV6-5
clone size: NA
J gene: TRBJ2-7
D gene: NA
CDR3 protein: CASRWGVDSSYEQYF
CDR3 DNA: TGTGCCAGCCGGTGGGGAGTGGACAGCTCCTACGAGCAGTACTTC

V gene: TRBV6-2/TRBV6-3
clone size: NA
J gene: TRBJ2-7
D gene: TRBD2
CDR3 protein: CASSYAETSDEQYF
CDR3 DNA: TGTGCCAGCAGTTACGCCGAGACTAGCGACGAGCAGTACTTC

V gene: TRBV12-3/TRBV12-4
clone size: few
J gene: TRBJ1-2
D gene: NA
CDR3 protein: CASSPGGYTF
CDR3 DNA: TGTGCCAGCAGCCCCGGTGGCTACACCTTC

V gene: TRBV7-6
clone size: many
J gene: TRBJ2-5
D gene: TRBD2
CDR3 protein: CASSFGLAGTTGTQYF
CDR3 DNA: TGTGCCAGCAGCTTTGGACTAGCGGGTACGACAGGGACCCAGTACTTC

V gene: TRBV14
clone size: once
J gene: TRBJ1-2
D gene: NA
CDR3 protein: CASKPTDTPGGYTF
CDR3 DNA: TGTGCCAGCAAACCGACGGACACGCCTGGGGGCTACACCTTC

V gene: TRBV7-2
clone size: many
J gene: TRBJ1-2
D gene: TRBD1
CDR3 protein: CASSLGGTASYGYTF
CDR3 DNA: TGTGCCAGCAGCTTAGGAGGGACAGCCTCCTATGGCTACACCTTC

V gene: TRBV12-3/TRBV12-4
clone size: NA
J gene: TRBJ1-1
D gene: NA
CDR3 protein: CASSPWGEAFF
CDR3 DNA: TGTGCCAGCAGTCCCTGGGGTGAAGCTTTCTTT

V gene: TRBV28
clone size: few
J gene: TRBJ2-6
D gene: NA
CDR3 protein: CACGGSRGANVLTF
CDR3 DNA: TGTGCCTGCGGCGGTTCCCGCGGGGCCAACGTCCTGACTTTC

V gene: TRBV5-4
clone size: few
J gene: TRBJ2-1
D gene: NA
CDR3 protein: CASTPDLANEQFF
CDR3 DNA: TGTGCCAGCACCCCCGACCTAGCCAATGAGCAGTTCTTC

V gene: TRBV7-2
clone size: NA
J gene: TRBJ2-2
D gene: NA
CDR3 protein: CASSMIHGGELFF
CDR3 DNA: TGTGCCAGCAGCATGATCCATGGCGGGGAGCTGTTTTTT

V gene: TRBV6-6
clone size: NA
J gene: TRBJ2-7
D gene: TRBD1
CDR3 protein: CASSVTDRGSHEQYF
CDR3 DNA: TGTGCCAGCAGTGTAACGGACAGGGGGTCCCACGAGCAGTACTTC

V gene: TRBV14
clone size: few
J gene: TRBJ2-7
D gene: NA
CDR3 protein: CASSQGRYRDYEQYF
CDR3 DNA: TGTGCCAGCAGCCAAGGAAGGTACAGGGACTACGAGCAGTACTTC

V gene: TRBV12-3/TRBV12-4
clone size: NA
J gene: TRBJ1-2
D gene: NA
CDR3 protein: CASRPGGALGYTF
CDR3 DNA: TGTGCCAGCAGGCCGGGGGGGGCGCTTGGCTACACCTTC

V gene: TRBV28
clone size: many
J gene: TRBJ2-7
D gene: NA
CDR3 protein: CASALVGYQQYF
CDR3 DNA: TGTGCCAGCGCCCTAGTTGGGTACCAGCAGTACTTC

V gene: TRBV5-5
clone size: NA
J gene: TRBJ2-5
D gene: NA
CDR3 protein: CASSQLWKLQETQYF
CDR3 DNA: TGTGCCAGCAGCCAACTTTGGAAGCTCCAAGAGACCCAGTACTTC

V gene: TRBV28
clone size: once
J gene: TRBJ2-7
D gene: NA
CDR3 protein: CASTTKAGTEAYEQYF
CDR3 DNA: TGTGCCAGCACCACTAAAGCCGGGACGGAGGCCTACGAGCAGTACTTC

V gene: TRBV2
clone size: many
J gene: TRBJ1-2
D gene: TRBD1
CDR3 protein: CASRDTGAANYGYTF
CDR3 DNA: TGTGCCAGCAGAGACACAGGGGCCGCTAACTATGGCTACACCTTC

V gene: TRBV6-2/TRBV6-3
clone size: few
J gene: TRBJ2-1
D gene: NA
CDR3 protein: CASINRPSSYNEQFF
CDR3 DNA: TGTGCCAGCATCAACCGACCGAGCTCCTACAATGAGCAGTTCTTC

V gene: TRBV7-6
clone size: many
J gene: TRBJ1-6
D gene: NA
CDR3 protein: CASSLGGDNSPLHF
CDR3 DNA: TGTGCCAGCAGCTTAGGGGGCGATAATTCACCCCTCCACTTT

V gene: TRBV20-1
clone size: many
J gene: TRBJ1-4
D gene: NA
CDR3 protein: CSARHPATNEKLFF
CDR3 DNA: TGCAGTGCTCGACACCCTGCAACTAATGAAAAACTGTTTTTT

V gene: TRBV11-2
clone size: NA
J gene: TRBJ2-7
D gene: NA
CDR3 protein: CASSLAEGTHEQYF
CDR3 DNA: TGTGCCAGCAGCTTAGCCGAGGGGACCCACGAGCAGTACTTC

V gene: TRBV7-2
clone size: many
J gene: TRBJ1-2
D gene: NA
CDR3 protein: CASSLEGFYGYTF
CDR3 DNA: TGTGCCAGCAGCTTAGAGGGGTTCTATGGCTACACCTTC

V gene: TRBV5-1
clone size: once
J gene: TRBJ2-7
D gene: NA
CDR3 protein: CASSLGYGQRYEQYF
CDR3 DNA: TGCGCCAGCAGCTTGGGGTACGGACAGCGCTACGAGCAGTACTTC

V gene: TRBV4-3
clone size: few
J gene: TRBJ2-1
D gene: TRBD1
CDR3 protein: CASGTGDGMYNEQFF
CDR3 DNA: TGCGCCTCCGGGACAGGGGACGGAATGTACAATGAGCAGTTCTTC

V gene: TRBV20-1
clone size: few
J gene: TRBJ2-4
D gene: TRBD2
CDR3 protein: CSARESSGAGDIQYF
CDR3 DNA: TGCAGTGCTAGAGAATCTAGCGGGGCTGGGGACATTCAGTACTTC

V gene: TRBV7-2
clone size: many
J gene: TRBJ2-1
D gene: TRBD2
CDR3 protein: CASSHGLAAEQFF
CDR3 DNA: TGTGCCAGCAGCCACGGACTAGCTGCGGAGCAGTTCTTC

V gene: TRBV20-1
clone size: few
J gene: TRBJ1-5
D gene: NA
CDR3 protein: CSASPVLNSNQPQHF
CDR3 DNA: TGCAGTGCTAGCCCTGTCCTGAATAGCAATCAGCCCCAGCATTTT

V gene: TRBV20-1
clone size: NA
J gene: TRBJ2-5
D gene: TRBD2
CDR3 protein: CSARVQLAGETQYF
CDR3 DNA: TGCAGTGCTAGAGTGCAACTAGCGGGGGAGACCCAGTACTTC

V gene: TRBV15
clone size: NA
J gene: TRBJ2-1
D gene: NA
CDR3 protein: CATSRDADSYNEQFF
CDR3 DNA: TGTGCCACCAGCAGAGACGCGGACTCCTACAATGAGCAGTTCTTC

V gene: TRBV5-6
clone size: few
J gene: TRBJ2-1
D gene: NA
CDR3 protein: CASSLAREPYNEQFF
CDR3 DNA: TGTGCCAGCAGCTTGGCCCGCGAACCTTACAATGAGCAGTTCTTC

V gene: TRBV6-1
clone size: NA
J gene: TRBJ2-7
D gene: NA
CDR3 protein: CASSEAEGWQGTYEQYF
CDR3 DNA: TGTGCCAGCAGTGAAGCGGAGGGGTGGCAGGGAACCTACGAGCAGTACTTC

V gene: TRBV24-1
clone size: NA
J gene: TRBJ2-2
D gene: NA
CDR3 protein: CATSDFRSSNTGELFF
CDR3 DNA: TGTGCCACCAGTGATTTTAGGAGCTCGAACACCGGGGAGCTGTTTTTT

V gene: TRBV5-1
clone size: few
J gene: TRBJ1-5
D gene: NA
CDR3 protein: CASSSLPGIYQPQHF
CDR3 DNA: TGCGCCAGCAGCTCCCTGCCGGGGATATATCAGCCCCAGCATTTT

V gene: TRBV4-1
clone size: few
J gene: TRBJ1-2
D gene: NA
CDR3 protein: CASSPGHSDTGGYTF
CDR3 DNA: TGCGCCAGCAGCCCCGGACACAGCGACACTGGGGGCTACACCTTC

V gene: TRBV7-9
clone size: many
J gene: TRBJ1-1
D gene: NA
CDR3 protein: CASSILNTEAFF
CDR3 DNA: TGTGCCAGCAGTATCTTGAACACTGAAGCTTTCTTT

V gene: TRBV7-9
clone size: NA
J gene: TRBJ2-7
D gene: TRBD1
CDR3 protein: CASSPPLDRDNEQYF
CDR3 DNA: TGTGCCAGCAGCCCCCCGCTGGACAGGGACAACGAGCAGTACTTC

V gene: TRBV2
clone size: NA
J gene: TRBJ1-5
D gene: TRBD1
CDR3 protein: CAFGSPGGINQPQHF
CDR3 DNA: TGTGCCTTTGGGAGTCCAGGGGGAATCAATCAGCCCCAGCATTTT

V gene: TRBV12-3/TRBV12-4
clone size: many
J gene: TRBJ2-2
D gene: NA
CDR3 protein: CASSGGSGAHGELFF
CDR3 DNA: TGTGCCAGCAGTGGGGGCTCTGGGGCTCACGGGGAGCTGTTTTTT

V gene: TRBV4-1
clone size: many
J gene: TRBJ1-5
D gene: TRBD1
CDR3 protein: CASSPGMSGGHLGNQPQHF
CDR3 DNA: TGCGCCAGCAGCCCGGGAATGTCAGGGGGCCACCTCGGAAATCAGCCCCAGCATTTT

V gene: TRBV5-1
clone size: many
J gene: TRBJ2-3
D gene: TRBD2
CDR3 protein: CASSQNLLAGTDTQYF
CDR3 DNA: TGCGCCAGCAGCCAGAACTTACTAGCGGGCACAGATACGCAGTATTTT

V gene: TRBV12-3/TRBV12-4
clone size: many
J gene: TRBJ2-1
D gene: TRBD2
CDR3 protein: CASRRLAGPNNEQFF
CDR3 DNA: TGTGCCAGCAGGAGACTAGCGGGGCCAAACAATGAGCAGTTCTTC

V gene: TRBV2
clone size: NA
J gene: TRBJ2-1
D gene: TRBD1
CDR3 protein: CASSGQGPSSYNEQFF
CDR3 DNA: TGTGCCAGCAGCGGACAGGGCCCAAGCTCCTACAATGAGCAGTTCTTC

V gene: TRBV29-1
clone size: few
J gene: TRBJ2-1
D gene: TRBD1
CDR3 protein: CSGDETGPTVNEQFF
CDR3 DNA: TGCAGCGGGGACGAGACAGGGCCTACTGTCAATGAGCAGTTCTTC